Sequencing of this T cell receptor (beta chain) was carried out in a study of cytomegalovirus exposure and HLA in healthy donors. Trimming left V 2 bases short and J 5 bases short, with 12 bases between. The germline V gene encodes CDR1 SNHLY and CDR2 FYNNEI. CDR3 length equals 14 residues. Some clones are missing from TCRdb's copy, which holds only in-frame ones; the method was immunoSEQ multiplex PCR. The sample yields more than 95,000 clones, approximately 95% seen once. The chain links TRBV2 to TRBJ1-2, with a possible D match to TRBD1 (6 bases). The clonotype was recovered from a man between 18 and 35 years old in good health and CMV-seronegative. The sample was PBMCs. The CDR3 DNA is TGTGCCAGCAGTGAACTTCAGGGGAATTATGGCTACACCTTC. Residues: CASSELQGNYGYTF.